A selection of T cell receptor beta chains follows, all from one sample in a study of molecular identifiers for immune sequencing clone quantification. TCRdb reanalysed the PCR reads using MiXCR and keeps one entry per CDR3 protein. The sample lists about 640,000 distinct CDR3 sequences, 20% occurring once. The material sequenced was naive CD8+ T cells from blood, with Jurkat cell RNA spiked in. Receptors were obtained from a human donor in good health. Some libraries in this study had Jurkat cell RNA spiked in. Each CDR3 is given with its conserved first and last residue. A D gene is named only where the DNA matches it firmly. Expanded clones are given a class, and other clones once, few, many or no size at all.

cdr3_nt cdr3_aa d_call clone_size j_call v_call
TGTGCCAGCAGCTTACCCTCGACCCGGCGGAACGAGCAGTACTTC CASSLPSTRRNEQYF NA many TRBJ2-7 TRBV7-2
TGTGCCAGCAGCTTACTGATCACTAGCGGGAGTTTCGGGAGTGATGAGCAGTTCTTC CASSLLITSGSFGSDEQFF TRBD2 few TRBJ2-1 TRBV7-9
TGCAGTGCTAGCCTTGTAGCGGGGGCGAACTACGAGCAGTACTTC CSASLVAGANYEQYF TRBD2 many TRBJ2-7 TRBV20-1
TGCGCCAGCAGCCAAGATCTAAGGGGATCAGCCAAAAACATTCAGTACTTC CASSQDLRGSAKNIQYF NA many TRBJ2-4 TRBV4-3
TGTGCCAGCAGTGAGCCGGGACGGCCCTCTGGGGCCAACGTCCTGACTTTC CASSEPGRPSGANVLTF NA many TRBJ2-6 TRBV25-1
TGTGCCAGCAGAACCTCTCGGGACGTCAGGGGCACTGAAGCTTTCTTT CASRTSRDVRGTEAFF NA many TRBJ1-1 TRBV2
TGTGCCAGCAGCTTAAGGGACAGTATCAACACCGGGGAGCTGTTTTTT CASSLRDSINTGELFF TRBD1 many TRBJ2-2 TRBV7-6
TGTGCCAGCAGCTTAGAAATCAGGGGGCCGGAGACCCAGTACTTC CASSLEIRGPETQYF TRBD1 few TRBJ2-5 TRBV7-9
TGTGCCAGCTCACCAACGACAGGGAACACCGGGGAGCTGTTTTTT CASSPTTGNTGELFF NA NA TRBJ2-2 TRBV6-2/TRBV6-3
TGCAGTGCTAGAGATAAGGCTAGCGGAGGGGTTACGCAGTATTTT CSARDKASGGVTQYF TRBD2 many TRBJ2-3 TRBV20-1
TGTGCCAGCAGTTCCCAAGGACCCACAGATACGCAGTATTTT CASSSQGPTDTQYF NA many TRBJ2-3 TRBV28
TGTACCAGCAGCGCCGGGACAATCAATGAGCAGTTCTTC CTSSAGTINEQFF NA NA TRBJ2-1 TRBV9
TGTGCCAGCAGCATAACTAGCGGAGACTACGAGCAGTACTTC CASSITSGDYEQYF TRBD2 many TRBJ2-7 TRBV9
TGCGCCAGCAGCCAAGATAGACAGTACCAAGAGACCCAGTACTTC CASSQDRQYQETQYF NA many TRBJ2-5 TRBV4-1
TGTGCCAGTAGCACCGGGACAGGGCGGGAAAAACTGTTTTTT CASSTGTGREKLFF TRBD1 NA TRBJ1-4 TRBV19
TGTGCCAGCAGCTTAGCACAACGCGGGCCCGTCTCTGGAAACACCATATATTTT CASSLAQRGPVSGNTIYF NA many TRBJ1-3 TRBV7-6
TGTGCCGGCAGCTTAGAGGTCGCGGGATGGTCTAACTATGGCTACACCTTC CAGSLEVAGWSNYGYTF NA once TRBJ1-2 TRBV7-9
TGTGCCAGTAGTATGCGAGGGTCCCGCACAGATACGCAGTATTTT CASSMRGSRTDTQYF NA many TRBJ2-3 TRBV19
TGTGCCAGCAGCCAAACCCGCCCTAGCGGGAGGGCGAGAAACATTCAGTACTTC CASSQTRPSGRARNIQYF TRBD2 many TRBJ2-4 TRBV3-1
TGTGCCAGCAGTTTCTATGGGTTGGGCACTGAAGCTTTCTTT CASSFYGLGTEAFF NA many TRBJ1-1 TRBV27
TGTGCCACCAGTGAGGGACTAGCGGGGAACACCGGGGAGCTGTTTTTT CATSEGLAGNTGELFF TRBD2 NA TRBJ2-2 TRBV24-1
TGCAGCGTTGACGGTTCGACACTCATGAACACTGAAGCTTTCTTT CSVDGSTLMNTEAFF NA many TRBJ1-1 TRBV29-1
TGCAGTGCAAAGAGACAGTACCAAGAGACCCAGTACTTC CSAKRQYQETQYF NA many TRBJ2-5 TRBV20-1
TGTGCCAGCAGCCCGCGGAACTCACAGGGGGCGCAAGCTTTCTTT CASSPRNSQGAQAFF TRBD1 many TRBJ1-1 TRBV7-9
TGTGCCAGCAGTCCTGGGGACAGGCGTTCTCTGCAAAACACCATATATTTT CASSPGDRRSLQNTIYF TRBD1 few TRBJ1-3 TRBV12-3/TRBV12-4
TGTGCCAGCAGCTTATCCATGAGACAGGGCAGAGGTACCGGGGAGCTGTTTTTT CASSLSMRQGRGTGELFF TRBD1 many TRBJ2-2 TRBV7-9
TGTGCCAGCAGTTTAGGGACAGGGGTTGGCGAGCAGTACTTC CASSLGTGVGEQYF TRBD1 many TRBJ2-7 TRBV12-3/TRBV12-4
TGCAGTGCTAGGGTCCCGGGACTGACTAATGAAAAACTGTTTTTT CSARVPGLTNEKLFF NA many TRBJ1-4 TRBV20-1
TGTGCCAGCAGCCAAGACTGGGGTAGCGGGGGCCCAAACACAGATACGCAGTATTTT CASSQDWGSGGPNTDTQYF TRBD2 many TRBJ2-3 TRBV3-1
TGCGCCAGCAGCCAGGACGATAAAGAGACCCAGTACTTC CASSQDDKETQYF NA many TRBJ2-5 TRBV4-1
TGTGCCACCAGCATCGGGACAGGGGGCTTCGGAGAGACCCAGTACTTC CATSIGTGGFGETQYF TRBD1 NA TRBJ2-5 TRBV15
TGTGCCAGCAGCTACCAGGGGGGGTATAATTCACCCCTCCACTTT CASSYQGGYNSPLHF TRBD1 few TRBJ1-6 TRBV28
TGTGCCAGCAGCACACGAATGGACAGGCCCCTCTCCTACGAGCAGTACTTC CASSTRMDRPLSYEQYF NA NA TRBJ2-7 TRBV21-1
TGTGCCAGCAACGGCGCGAACACTGAAGCTTTCTTT CASNGANTEAFF NA many TRBJ1-1 TRBV25-1
TGTGCCAGCAGCTTAGTGGTAGCGGGAGAAGATGAGCAGTTCTTC CASSLVVAGEDEQFF TRBD2 many TRBJ2-1 TRBV7-9
TGTGCCAGCAGACCGTCTCGGAGCGAAAAACTGTTTTTT CASRPSRSEKLFF NA NA TRBJ1-4 TRBV6-2/TRBV6-3
TGTGCCAGCAGTTTATCGTGGACAGGTCAAGAGAGCACCTTC CASSLSWTGQESTF TRBD1 NA TRBJ1-2 TRBV27
TGTGCCAGCAGCTTAGGGGGGATTTCCTACAATGAGCAGTTCTTC CASSLGGISYNEQFF NA many TRBJ2-1 TRBV7-2
TGTGCCAGCAGCCTAAATCCCCCGCGGAAGCAGAGAGCTGAAGCTTTCTTT CASSLNPPRKQRAEAFF NA many TRBJ1-1 TRBV6-2/TRBV6-3
TGTGCCAGCAGTTACTCGGGGGCGACGCAAGAGACCCAGTACTTC CASSYSGATQETQYF NA many TRBJ2-5 TRBV6-5
TGTGCCAGCACCATAGGGGAGCCCTACGAGCAGTACTTC CASTIGEPYEQYF NA few TRBJ2-7 TRBV6-2/TRBV6-3
TGTGCCAGCAGTTACGGGACTTTGAACACAGATACGCAGTATTTT CASSYGTLNTDTQYF NA many TRBJ2-3 TRBV6-2/TRBV6-3
TGCGCCAGCAGCCAAGATTCCTCAGGACAGATCTACGAGCAGTACTTC CASSQDSSGQIYEQYF NA few TRBJ2-7 TRBV4-3
TGTGCCAGCAGTTACGTCTCCTACGAGCAGTACTTC CASSYVSYEQYF NA many TRBJ2-7 TRBV6-2/TRBV6-3
TGTGCCAGCAGTGAATTGGAGGACATCACCTACGAGCAGTACTTC CASSELEDITYEQYF NA many TRBJ2-7 TRBV6-1
TGCAGCGTTGACGATAGGGGTGGTGGGGAGACCCAGTACTTC CSVDDRGGGETQYF NA many TRBJ2-5 TRBV29-1
TGTGCCAGTAACTGGAGCAGGGGGAATTCACCCCTCCACTTT CASNWSRGNSPLHF TRBD1 NA TRBJ1-6 TRBV19
TGTGCCTGGAGGGTCTGGGACAGGGGTTCCGAGCAGTACTTC CAWRVWDRGSEQYF TRBD1 many TRBJ2-7 TRBV30
TGTGCCAGCAGCCACGGGACAGGACCCTACAATGAGCAGTTCTTC CASSHGTGPYNEQFF TRBD1 many TRBJ2-1 TRBV5-6
TGCAGCGTTGAAGATCTTAGAACAGGGGACAATGAGCAGTTCTTC CSVEDLRTGDNEQFF TRBD1 many TRBJ2-1 TRBV29-1
TGCAGTGCTAGGGGGGAGCGGGAGATAGCCAAAAACATTCAGTACTTC CSARGEREIAKNIQYF TRBD2 many TRBJ2-4 TRBV20-1
TGTGCCAGCAGCTTAGCTGGGACCCTAGCCTACGAGCAGTACTTC CASSLAGTLAYEQYF NA NA TRBJ2-7 TRBV7-9
TGTGCCACCAGTGATCTTGATGTAACGGGAGAGCCTGAGCAGTTCTTC CATSDLDVTGEPEQFF NA many TRBJ2-1 TRBV24-1
TGTGCCAGCCGGGACCCCCGACAGGGAGGGAACACCGGGGAGCTGTTTTTT CASRDPRQGGNTGELFF NA few TRBJ2-2 TRBV11-1
TGTGCCAGCAGTTACGCGGGGACTGAAGCTTTCTTT CASSYAGTEAFF NA many TRBJ1-1 TRBV6-5